This TCR beta chain appears in the sequencing data of a study of blood T cell repertoires in COVID-19. This table comes from immunoSEQ multiplex PCR, and its TCRdb copy is limited to in-frame clones, with some not included. Among under 300,000 clones, 75% to 95% were seen once, and the ten largest hold 1.5% to 2%. This clonotype was obtained from a woman aged 18-29 years who had recovered from COVID-19. Sample: PBMCs or T cells enriched from blood (not recorded which).

Here the CDR3 reads CASSPLAGGMTDTQYF. The CDR3 region has the DNA TGTGCCAGCAGCCCTTTAGCGGGGGGGATGACAGATACGCAGTATTTT. The chain couples TRBV3-1 (or the pseudogene TRBV3-2) to TRBJ2-3; 11 bases line up with TRBD2. The CDR3 length is 16 residues. CDR1 is LGHDT, CDR2 YNNKEL, per germline (reference sequence). V shed 4 bases and J 3 bases; nucleotides not matched to a gene: 6.